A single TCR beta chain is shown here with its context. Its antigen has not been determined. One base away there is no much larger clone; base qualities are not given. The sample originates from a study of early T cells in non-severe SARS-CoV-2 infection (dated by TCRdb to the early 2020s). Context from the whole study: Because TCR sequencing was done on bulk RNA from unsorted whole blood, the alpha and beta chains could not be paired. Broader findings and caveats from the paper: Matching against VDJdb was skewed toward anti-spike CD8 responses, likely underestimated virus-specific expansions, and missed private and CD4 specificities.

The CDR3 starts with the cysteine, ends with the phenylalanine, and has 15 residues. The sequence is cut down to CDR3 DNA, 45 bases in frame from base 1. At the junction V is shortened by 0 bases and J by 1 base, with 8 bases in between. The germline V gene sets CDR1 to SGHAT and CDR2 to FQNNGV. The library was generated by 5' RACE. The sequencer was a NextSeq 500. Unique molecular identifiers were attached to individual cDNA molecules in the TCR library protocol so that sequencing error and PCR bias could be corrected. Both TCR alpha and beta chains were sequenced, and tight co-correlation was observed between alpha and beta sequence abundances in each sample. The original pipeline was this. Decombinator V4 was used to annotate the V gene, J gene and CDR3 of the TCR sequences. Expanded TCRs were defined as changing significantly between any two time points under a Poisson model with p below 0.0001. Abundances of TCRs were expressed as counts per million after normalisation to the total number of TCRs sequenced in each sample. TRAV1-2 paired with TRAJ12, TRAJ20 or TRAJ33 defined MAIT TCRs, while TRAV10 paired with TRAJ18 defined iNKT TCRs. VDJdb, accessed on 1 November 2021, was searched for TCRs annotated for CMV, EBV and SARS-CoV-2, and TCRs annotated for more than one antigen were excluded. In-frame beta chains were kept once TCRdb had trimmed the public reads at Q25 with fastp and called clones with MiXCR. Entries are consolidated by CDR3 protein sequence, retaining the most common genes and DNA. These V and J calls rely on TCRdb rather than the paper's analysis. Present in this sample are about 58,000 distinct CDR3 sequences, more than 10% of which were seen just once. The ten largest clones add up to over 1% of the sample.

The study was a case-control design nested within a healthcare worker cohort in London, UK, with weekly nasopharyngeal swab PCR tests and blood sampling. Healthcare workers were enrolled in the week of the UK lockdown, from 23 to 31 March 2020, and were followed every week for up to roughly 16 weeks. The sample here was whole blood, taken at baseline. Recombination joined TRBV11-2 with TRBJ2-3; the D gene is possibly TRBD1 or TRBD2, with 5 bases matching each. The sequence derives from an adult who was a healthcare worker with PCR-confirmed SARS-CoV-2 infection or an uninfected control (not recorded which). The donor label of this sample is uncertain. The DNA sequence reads TGTGCCAGCAGCTTAGATCGAGGGGGCACAGATACGCAGTATTTT. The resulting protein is CASSLDRGGTDTQYF.